This TCR beta chain was sequenced in a study of Graves' ophthalmopathy and Graves' hyperthyroidism. The length of the CDR3 is 13 residues. The germline gives CDR1 SGHTA, CDR2 FQGNSA. V was cut by 1 base and J by 9 bases, with 12 bases left in between. The study amplified TCR beta CDR3 regions using RNA transcripts. A first-round RT-PCR used HTBI primers, followed by a second-round multiplex PCR. TCRdb re-analysed the multiplex PCR reads in MiXCR, keeping a single row per CDR3 protein. The sample lists 200,000 to 250,000 distinct CDR3 sequences, around 50% occurring once. There are a few counts of this clonotype.

The origin of this receptor is an adult man with Graves' ophthalmopathy. Sequencing used peripheral blood. J is TRBJ1-2 and V is TRBV7-2; D is unclear. CDR3 DNA: TGTGCCAGCAGCTTAGGATTTGGGGAGAGCTACACCTTC. It codes for CASSLGFGESYTF.